These 24 T cell receptor beta chains originate from one sample sequenced in a study of regulatory T cells in long-lasting Graves disease. Arm-PCR of CDR3 regions and iRepertoire HTBI primers were used to build TCR beta libraries. TCRdb itself ran the multiplex PCR reads through MiXCR, one entry per CDR3 protein. The sample carries roughly 500,000 distinct CDR3 sequences, 9.5% to 15% recorded once. Time point meaning: newly diagnosed GD, antithyroid drugs for less than 3 months. After RNA was extracted from PBMCs, the TCR library was made from it. Separately, the same data were catalogued under a study of T cells in Graves' hyperthyroidism and ophthalmopathy.

Sequenced material: peripheral blood mononuclear cells (PBMCs), taken at new diagnosis, from a patient treated with antithyroid drugs. The receptors were sampled from a woman aged 25 to 39 with Graves disease.

Comments on this clonotype: Given a much more abundant clone one base away, this may be a read error. DNA of the CDR3: TGCGTCAGCAGTTCCGGGGTTGGACAAGAGACCCAGTACTTC. Amino acids: CVSSSGVGQETQYF. V is TRBV5-1 and J is TRBJ2-5; tentatively, D is TRBD2 (5 bases). The CDR3 loop spans 14 amino acids. Germline lookup yields CDR1 SGHRS and CDR2 YFSETQ.

In its sample, this clonotype was seen many times. The chain couples TRBV20-1 to TRBJ2-3; weak D call: TRBD2 (6 bases). CDR1 is DFQATT and CDR2 is SNEGSKA in the germline V gene (reference sequence). V was cut by 2 bases and J by 0 bases, with 12 bases left in between. This CDR3 has 15 amino acids. CDR3 coding DNA: TGCAGTGCTAGACGTGGGGGGTCTAGCACAGATACGCAGTATTTT. It yields the protein CSARRGGSSTDTQYF.

This clonotype appeared many times. The rearrangement uses TRBV28 and TRBJ1-6; the match to TRBD1 covers 8 bases. The V gene's germline CDR1 is MDHEN and CDR2 SYDVKM. This CDR3 comprises 16 residues. The V segment lost 2 bases and the J segment 10 bases; nucleotides outside the gene matches: 10. The CDR3 nucleotides read TGTGCCAGCAGTTTAGAGGGGTCTACAGGGGGATCACCCCTCCACTTT. It codes for CASSLEGSTGGSPLHF.

There are a few counts of this clonotype. The CDR3 nucleotides read TGCAGTGCTAGAGTCGACAGGGACGAGCAGTACTTC. This codes for CSARVDRDEQYF. The chain carries TRBV20-1 and TRBJ2-7; 7 bases are shared with TRBD1. The CDR3 extends over 12 amino acids. Germline loops: CDR1 DFQATT, CDR2 SNEGSKA (reference sequence). V shed 1 base and J 5 bases; nucleotides not matched to a gene: 2.

A note on this clonotype: This clone may be a read error of a much larger clone one base away. The J gene is TRBJ2-7, the V gene TRBV7-2, with 9 bases lining up with TRBD2. The CDR3 has 16 amino acids. Looked up from germline, CDR1 is SGHTA and CDR2 is FQGNSA. In nucleotides, the CDR3 is TGTGCCAGCAGCCCCGTCTTAAGCGGGAGGACTTACGAGCAGCACTTC. This gives the protein CASSPVLSGRTYEQHF.

This clonotype occurred many times. The V gene is TRBV29-1, the J gene TRBJ1-1, with unresolved D. This CDR3 comprises 14 residues. Germline CDR1 SQVTM, CDR2 ANQGSEA. Trimming pared 1 base from V and 3 bases from J, leaving 12 bases between. The chain's CDR3 is CSVEVGRMDTEAFF. The CDR3 nucleotides are TGCAGCGTTGAAGTCGGTAGGATGGACACTGAAGCTTTCTTT.

With regard to this clonotype: An end of the junction differs from the germline gene, which may be a read error. V usage is TRBV3-1 and J usage is TRBJ2-7, with no clear D. CDR3 length equals 13 residues. From germline, CDR1 is LGHDT and CDR2 YNNKEL (reference sequence). The CDR3 nucleotides read TGTGCCAGCAGCCAAGAGGTCCTTCGCGAGCCGTACTTC. Translation gives CASSQEVLREPYF.

This clonotype was detected once. The chain joins TRBV6-1 to TRBJ2-7, with D perhaps matching TRBD1 (5 bases). Germline CDR1 MNHNS, CDR2 SASEGT. The CDR3 runs to 12 residues. V was cut by 6 bases and J by 2 bases, with 8 bases left in between. In DNA, the CDR3 is TGTGCCAGCAGGGACAATCCCTACGAGCAGTACTTC. This translates into CASRDNPYEQYF.

This clonotype was recorded a few times. The chain has TRBV29-1 and TRBJ1-1, with 11 bases fitting TRBD1. The V and J ends lost 7 bases and 5 bases, in that order; junction bases with no gene match: 6. Germline CDR1 reads SQVTM; CDR2 reads ANQGSEA. The CDR3 consists of 13 residues. In DNA form, the CDR3 reads TGCAGCGCTAGGACAGGGGGCTCGACTGAAGCTTTCTTT. It codes for CSARTGGSTEAFF.

This clonotype appeared many times. The V and J genes are TRBV2 and TRBJ1-5, with a possible D match to TRBD1 (5 bases). Germline V gene lookup returns CDR1 SNHLY and CDR2 FYNNEI. This CDR3 contains 18 residues. The germline V and J ends were trimmed by 4 bases and 2 bases, with 21 bases remaining between them. The chain's CDR3 is CASSGGEKGAFGNQPQHF. CDR3 DNA sequence: TGTGCCAGCAGTGGGGGGGAGAAAGGGGCGTTCGGCAATCAGCCCCAGCATTTT.

This clonotype was counted at least ten times. V and J are TRBV7-2 and TRBJ2-5; no clear D. Trimming removed 5 bases at V and 7 bases at J, with 11 bases between. The CDR3 contains 12 residues. The germline gives CDR1 SGHTA, CDR2 FQGNSA. CDR3 nucleotides: TGTGCCAGCAGCGAGGCCCACGGGACCCAGTACTTC. Translation gives CASSEAHGTQYF.

Ten or more counts support this clonotype. The rearrangement uses TRBV13 and TRBJ1-1; D gene uncertain. There are 14 residues in the CDR3. Germline CDR1 PRHDT, CDR2 FYEKMQ (reference sequence). The ends were cut back, 6 bases at V and 1 base at J, with 12 bases in the middle. The CDR3 DNA reads as TGTGCCAGCAGTCCTAGGACGACGAACACTGAAGCTTTCTTT. It encodes CASSPRTTNTEAFF.

This clonotype was observed many times. The rearrangement joins TRBV7-3 to TRBJ2-7; maybe TRBD2 (6 bases). The CDR3 contains 15 residues. Per germline, CDR1 SGHTA and CDR2 FQGTGA. Trimming took 0 bases from V and 2 from J, leaving 11 bases between them. CDR3 sequence reads: CASSLTGGSTYEQYF. The CDR3 nucleotides read TGTGCCAGCAGCTTAACAGGAGGGTCGACCTACGAGCAGTACTTC.

The V and J genes are TRBV11-2 and TRBJ2-3; TRBD1 aligns across 8 bases. The CDR3 is made up of 18 amino acids. Trimming took 2 bases from V and 3 from J; bases not matched to a gene: 13. CDR1 SGHAT and CDR2 FQNNGV come from the germline V gene. Written as DNA, the CDR3 is TGTGCCAGCAGCTTACCCCCAGGGGGCAATGGGAGAACAGATACGCAGTATTTT. Protein: CASSLPPGGNGRTDTQYF. Based on the CDR3 plus reference TRBV11-2 and TRBJ2-3, the full variable domain is EAGVAQSPRYKIIEKRQSVAFWCNPISGHATLYWYQQILGQGPKLLIQFQNNGVVDDSQLPKDRFSAERLKGVDSTLKIQPAKLEDSAVYLCASSLPPGGNGRTDTQYFGPGTRLTVL.

This clonotype occurred a few times. The chain carries TRBV6-1 and TRBJ1-1; D possibly corresponds to TRBD1 (5 bases). Germline values: CDR1 MNHNS, CDR2 SASEGT. Trimming removed 3 bases from V and 5 bases from J, with 10 bases in between. The CDR3 extends over 13 amino acids. The CDR3 bases are TGTGCCAGCAGTGACGGGCAGGGTACTGAAGCTTTCTTT. Protein product: CASSDGQGTEAFF.

This rearrangement joins TRBV5-6 to TRBJ2-4; possibly TRBD2 for D (5 bases). This CDR3 region has 13 residues. V dropped 0 bases and J dropped 8 bases, with 9 bases sitting between them. Germline values: CDR1 SGHDT, CDR2 YYEEEE. CDR3 in amino acids: CASSLELVDIQYF. CDR3 nucleotides: TGTGCCAGCAGCTTGGAACTAGTAGACATTCAGTACTTC.

V and J are TRBV6-1 and TRBJ1-1; the D gene is possibly TRBD1 (6 bases). The germline V and J ends were trimmed by 7 bases and 1 base, with 10 bases remaining between them. Per the germline V gene, CDR1 is MNHNS and CDR2 is SASEGT. The CDR3 consists of 13 residues. In DNA, the CDR3 is TGTGCCAGCACAAGGGGGGGGAACACTGAAGCTTTCTTT. Protein product: CASTRGGNTEAFF.

This clonotype was counted at least ten times. The CDR3 DNA reads as TGTGCCAGCAGTTTGACTAGCGGGGATGAGATAAATGAGCAGTTCTTC. Protein product: CASSLTSGDEINEQFF. V gene TRBV27 combines with J gene TRBJ2-1; the match to TRBD2 covers 11 bases. V was clipped by 3 bases and J by 7 bases; unmatched bases: 8. This CDR3 comprises 16 residues. Germline V lookup: CDR1 MNHEY, CDR2 SMNVEV (reference sequence).

This clonotype was picked up many times. The genes are TRBV11-2 and TRBJ2-5, with D tentatively TRBD2 (5 bases). V lost 3 bases and J lost 1, with 9 bases in between. From germline, CDR1 is SGHAT and CDR2 FQNNGV. The length of the CDR3 is 14 residues. CDR3 DNA: TGTGCCAGCAGCTTCTTTCGGGGCCAAGAGACCCAGTACTTC. It encodes CASSFFRGQETQYF. Looking up the rest from reference TRBV11-2 and TRBJ2-5 gives the full variable domain: EAGVAQSPRYKIIEKRQSVAFWCNPISGHATLYWYQQILGQGPKLLIQFQNNGVVDDSQLPKDRFSAERLKGVDSTLKIQPAKLEDSAVYLCASSFFRGQETQYFGPGTRLLVL.

This chain joins TRBV9 and TRBJ2-1; 7 bases are a match to TRBD2. Germline V lookup: CDR1 SGDLS, CDR2 YYNGEE. CDR3 length equals 15 residues. Trimming took 3 bases from V and 0 from J; bases not matched to a gene: 3. This chain's CDR3 is CASSESGNSYNEQFF. DNA for the CDR3: TGTGCCAGCAGCGAAAGCGGGAACTCCTACAATGAGCAGTTCTTC.

The CDR3 region has the DNA TGTGCCAGCAGCTTAGCACAAGGAGGCAATCAGCCCCAGCATTTT. It translates to CASSLAQGGNQPQHF. The chain carries TRBV7-9 and TRBJ1-5; unclear D gene. Per germline, CDR1 SEHNR and CDR2 FQNEAQ (reference sequence). The CDR3 contains 15 residues. Trimming removed 0 bases at V and 2 bases at J, with 8 bases between.

This clonotype appeared many times. The chain combines TRBV10-2 with TRBJ2-2; D gene uncertain. V was clipped by 7 bases and J by 6 bases, with 12 bases between them. The CDR3 extends over 13 amino acids. CDR1 and CDR2 from the germline V gene are WSHSY and SAAADI. Here the CDR3 DNA reads TGCGCCAGCAAACCATTATCGCCCGGGGAGCTGTTTTTT. Translated: CASKPLSPGELFF.

This clonotype was observed many times. The chain couples TRBV28 to TRBJ1-3, with a possible D match to TRBD1 (5 bases). The CDR3 covers 16 residues. CDR1 and CDR2 (germline): MDHEN, SYDVKM. V was shortened by 4 bases and J by 4 bases, with 17 bases between the two germline ends. CDR3: CASSSYWGLLGNTIYF. Written as DNA, the CDR3 is TGTGCCAGCAGTTCTTACTGGGGCCTTCTCGGAAACACCATATATTTT.

This clonotype has ten or more counts. V gene TRBV28 combines with J gene TRBJ2-1; 8 bases agree with TRBD1. CDR1 and CDR2 from the germline V gene are MDHEN and SYDVKM. The CDR3 extends over 14 amino acids. The J segment lost 7 bases and the V segment lost 6 bases, leaving 8 bases of the junction unmatched. The chain's CDR3 is CASSQTGGGNEQFF. The CDR3 nucleotides are TGTGCCAGCAGCCAAACAGGGGGAGGAAATGAGCAGTTCTTC.